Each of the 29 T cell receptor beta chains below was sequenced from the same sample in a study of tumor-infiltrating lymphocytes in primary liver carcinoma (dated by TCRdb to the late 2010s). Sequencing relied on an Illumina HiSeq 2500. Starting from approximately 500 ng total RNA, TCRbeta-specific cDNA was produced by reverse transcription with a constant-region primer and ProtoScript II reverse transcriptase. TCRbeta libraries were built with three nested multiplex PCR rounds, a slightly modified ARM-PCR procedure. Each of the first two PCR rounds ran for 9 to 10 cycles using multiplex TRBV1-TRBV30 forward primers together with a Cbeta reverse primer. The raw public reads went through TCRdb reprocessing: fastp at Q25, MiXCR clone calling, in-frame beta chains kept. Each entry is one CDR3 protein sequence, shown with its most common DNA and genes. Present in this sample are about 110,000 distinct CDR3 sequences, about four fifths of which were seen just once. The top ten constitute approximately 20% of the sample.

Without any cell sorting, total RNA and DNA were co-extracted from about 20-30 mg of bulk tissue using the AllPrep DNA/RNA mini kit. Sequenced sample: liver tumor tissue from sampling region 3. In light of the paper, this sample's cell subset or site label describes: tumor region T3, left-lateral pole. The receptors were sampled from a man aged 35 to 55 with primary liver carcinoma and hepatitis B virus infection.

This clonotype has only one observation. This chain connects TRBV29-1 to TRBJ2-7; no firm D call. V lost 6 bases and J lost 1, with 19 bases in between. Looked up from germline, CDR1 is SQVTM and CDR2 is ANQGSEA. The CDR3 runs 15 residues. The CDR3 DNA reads TGCAGCGTAGGCCCTTTCAGAGTCAAGTCCTACGAGCAGTACTTC. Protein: CSVGPFRVKSYEQYF.

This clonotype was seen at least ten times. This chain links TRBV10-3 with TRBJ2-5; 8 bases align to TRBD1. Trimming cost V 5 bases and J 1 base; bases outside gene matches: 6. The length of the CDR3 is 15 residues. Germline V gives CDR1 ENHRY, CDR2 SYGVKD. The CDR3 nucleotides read TGTGCCATCAGTACCGTTACAGGGGGCCAAGAGACCCAGTACTTC. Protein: CAISTVTGGQETQYF.

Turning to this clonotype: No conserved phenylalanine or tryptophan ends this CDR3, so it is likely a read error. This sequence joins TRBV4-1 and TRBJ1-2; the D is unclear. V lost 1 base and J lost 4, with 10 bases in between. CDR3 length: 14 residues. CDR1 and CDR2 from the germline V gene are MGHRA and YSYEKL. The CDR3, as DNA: TGCGCCAGCAGCCAAGGTGCAGGAAGCTATGGCTACACCATC. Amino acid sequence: CASSQGAGSYGYTI.

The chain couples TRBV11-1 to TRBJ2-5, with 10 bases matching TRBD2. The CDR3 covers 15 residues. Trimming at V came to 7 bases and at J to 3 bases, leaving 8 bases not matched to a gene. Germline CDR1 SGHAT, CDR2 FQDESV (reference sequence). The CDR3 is CASTFTGLAEETQYF. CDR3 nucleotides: TGTGCCAGCACCTTCACAGGACTAGCGGAAGAGACCCAGTACTTC.

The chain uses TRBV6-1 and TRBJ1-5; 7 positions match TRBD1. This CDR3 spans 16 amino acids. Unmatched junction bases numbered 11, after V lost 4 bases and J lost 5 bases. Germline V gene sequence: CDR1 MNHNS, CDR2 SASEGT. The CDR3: CASSGRQGIIYQPQHF. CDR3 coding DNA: TGTGCCAGCAGTGGGCGACAGGGAATTATCTATCAGCCCCAGCATTTT.

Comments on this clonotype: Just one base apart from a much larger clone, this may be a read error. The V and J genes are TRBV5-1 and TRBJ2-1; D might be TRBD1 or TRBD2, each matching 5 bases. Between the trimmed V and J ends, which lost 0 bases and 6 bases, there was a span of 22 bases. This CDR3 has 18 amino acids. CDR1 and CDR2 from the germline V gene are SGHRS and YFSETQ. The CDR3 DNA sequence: TGCGCCAGCAGCTTGGTCGCGATGGGGGATTGGCGTGGCAATGAGCAGTTCTTC. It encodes CASSLVAMGDWRGNEQFF. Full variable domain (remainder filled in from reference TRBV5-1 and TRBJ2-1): KAGVTQTPRYLIKTRGQQVTLSCSPISGHRSVSWYQQTPGQGLQFLFEYFSETQRNKGNFPGRFSGRQFSNSRSEMNVSTLELGDSALYLCASSLVAMGDWRGNEQFFGPGTRLTVL.

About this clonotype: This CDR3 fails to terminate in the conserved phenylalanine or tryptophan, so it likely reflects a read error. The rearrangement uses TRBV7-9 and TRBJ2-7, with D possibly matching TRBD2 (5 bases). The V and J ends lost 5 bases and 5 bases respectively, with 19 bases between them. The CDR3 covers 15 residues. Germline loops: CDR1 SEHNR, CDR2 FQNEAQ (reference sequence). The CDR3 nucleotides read TGTGCCAGCAGCCCGGAAGGAAGGGAGTCGGACGAGCAGTACATC. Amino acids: CASSPEGRESDEQYI.

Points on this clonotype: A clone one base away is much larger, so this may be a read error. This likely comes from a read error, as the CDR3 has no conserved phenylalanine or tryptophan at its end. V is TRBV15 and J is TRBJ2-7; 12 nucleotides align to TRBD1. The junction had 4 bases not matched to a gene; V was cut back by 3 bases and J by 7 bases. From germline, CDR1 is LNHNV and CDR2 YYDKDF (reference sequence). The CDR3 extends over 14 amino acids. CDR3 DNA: TGTGCCACCAGCAGGGGACAGGGGGCGCGGGAGCAGTACCTC. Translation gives CATSRGQGAREQYL.

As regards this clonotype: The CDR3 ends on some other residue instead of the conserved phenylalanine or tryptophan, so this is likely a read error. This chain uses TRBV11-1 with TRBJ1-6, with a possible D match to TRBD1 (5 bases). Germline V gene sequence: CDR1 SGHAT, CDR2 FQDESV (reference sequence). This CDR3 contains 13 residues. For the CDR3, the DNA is TGTTCCAGTAGCCGGACACTGGTTTCATCCCTCCACCTT. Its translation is CSSSRTLVSSLHL.

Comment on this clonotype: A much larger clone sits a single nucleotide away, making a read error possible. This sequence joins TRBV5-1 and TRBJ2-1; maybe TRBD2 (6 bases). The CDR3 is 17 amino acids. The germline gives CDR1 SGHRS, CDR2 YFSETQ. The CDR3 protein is CASSPHRIARLDNEEFF. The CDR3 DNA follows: TGCGCCAGCAGCCCCCACCGTATAGCGAGACTAGACAATGAGGAGTTCTTC.

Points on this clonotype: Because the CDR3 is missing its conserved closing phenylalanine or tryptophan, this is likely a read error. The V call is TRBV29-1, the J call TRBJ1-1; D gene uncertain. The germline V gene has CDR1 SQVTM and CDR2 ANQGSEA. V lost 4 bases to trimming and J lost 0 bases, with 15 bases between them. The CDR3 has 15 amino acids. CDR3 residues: CSVGPGWAMNTEAFL. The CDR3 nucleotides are TGCAGCGTTGGGCCCGGGTGGGCCATGAACACTGAAGCTTTCCTT.

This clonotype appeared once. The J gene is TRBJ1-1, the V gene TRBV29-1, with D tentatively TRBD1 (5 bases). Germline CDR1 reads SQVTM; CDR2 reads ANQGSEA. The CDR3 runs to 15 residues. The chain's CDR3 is CNVDGGWGMRSEAFF. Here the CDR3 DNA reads TGCAATGTTGACGGGGGGTGGGGGATGAGGAGTGAAGCTTTCTTT.

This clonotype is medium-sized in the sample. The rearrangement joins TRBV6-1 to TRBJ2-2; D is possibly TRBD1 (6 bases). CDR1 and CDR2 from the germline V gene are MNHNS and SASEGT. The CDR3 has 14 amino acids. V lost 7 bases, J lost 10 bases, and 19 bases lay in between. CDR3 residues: CASNPRGTIEELFF. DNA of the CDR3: TGTGCCAGCAACCCCCGAGGGACAATAGAGGAGCTGTTTTTT.

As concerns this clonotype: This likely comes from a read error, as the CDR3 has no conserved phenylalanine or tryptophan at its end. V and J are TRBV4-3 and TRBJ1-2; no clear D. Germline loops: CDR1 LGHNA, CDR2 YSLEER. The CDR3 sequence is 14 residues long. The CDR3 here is CARSQDSGLGGYTL. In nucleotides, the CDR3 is TGCGCTCGCAGCCAAGATTCGGGCTTGGGGGGCTACACCCTC.

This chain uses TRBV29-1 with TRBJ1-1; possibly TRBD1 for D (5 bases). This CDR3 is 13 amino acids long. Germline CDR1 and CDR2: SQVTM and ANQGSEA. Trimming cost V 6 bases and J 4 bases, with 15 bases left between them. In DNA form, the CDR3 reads TGCAGCGTCCCCAGGGTGCCAGGCACTGAAGCTTTCTTT. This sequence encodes CSVPRVPGTEAFF.

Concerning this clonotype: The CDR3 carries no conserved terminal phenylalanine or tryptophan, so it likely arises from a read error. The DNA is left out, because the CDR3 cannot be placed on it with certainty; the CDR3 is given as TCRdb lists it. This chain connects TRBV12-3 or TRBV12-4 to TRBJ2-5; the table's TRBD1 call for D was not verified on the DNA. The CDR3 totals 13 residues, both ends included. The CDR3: CASSLAGTETQYL.

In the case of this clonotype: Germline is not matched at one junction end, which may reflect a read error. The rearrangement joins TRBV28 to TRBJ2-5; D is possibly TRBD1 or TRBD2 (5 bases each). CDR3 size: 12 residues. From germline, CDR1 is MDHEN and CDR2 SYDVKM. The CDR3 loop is CANTGGVETRYF. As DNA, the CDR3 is TGTGCCAACACTGGGGGAGTGGAGACCCGGTACTTC.

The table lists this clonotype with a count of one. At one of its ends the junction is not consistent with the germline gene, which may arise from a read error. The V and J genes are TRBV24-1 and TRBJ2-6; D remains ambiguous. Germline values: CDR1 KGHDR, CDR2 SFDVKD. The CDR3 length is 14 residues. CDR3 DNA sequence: TGTGCCACAAGTGGCAGCTTTGGGGCCAACGTCCTGACTTTC. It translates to CATSGSFGANVLTF.

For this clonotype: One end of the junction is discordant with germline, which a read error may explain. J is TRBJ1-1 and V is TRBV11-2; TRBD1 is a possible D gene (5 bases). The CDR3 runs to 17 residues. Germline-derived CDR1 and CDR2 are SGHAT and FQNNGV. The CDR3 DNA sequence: TGTGCCAGCAGCTCGGGGGGTTTCCGGGTCCTGAACACTGAAGCCCTCTTT. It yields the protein CASSSGGFRVLNTEALF.

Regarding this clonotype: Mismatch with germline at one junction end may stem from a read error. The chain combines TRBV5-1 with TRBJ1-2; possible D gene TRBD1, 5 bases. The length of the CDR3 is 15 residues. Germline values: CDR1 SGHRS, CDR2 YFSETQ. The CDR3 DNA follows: TGCGCCAGCAGCTTGGTGGTAGGGGCAGAAGATGGCTATACATTC. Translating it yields CASSLVVGAEDGYTF.

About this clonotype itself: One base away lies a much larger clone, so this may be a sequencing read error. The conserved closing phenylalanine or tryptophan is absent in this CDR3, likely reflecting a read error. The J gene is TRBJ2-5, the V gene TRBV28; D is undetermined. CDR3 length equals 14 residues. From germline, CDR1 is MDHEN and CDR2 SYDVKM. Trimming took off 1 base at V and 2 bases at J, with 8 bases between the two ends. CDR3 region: CASSLSQEQETQYL. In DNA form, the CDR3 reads TGTGCCAGCAGTTTATCGCAGGAACAAGAGACCCAGTACTTA.

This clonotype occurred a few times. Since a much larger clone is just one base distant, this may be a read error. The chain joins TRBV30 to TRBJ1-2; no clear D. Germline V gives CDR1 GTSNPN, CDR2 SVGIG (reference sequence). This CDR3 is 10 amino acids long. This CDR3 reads CAWRNYDYTF. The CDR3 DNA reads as TGTGCCTGGAGGAACTATGACTACACCTTC. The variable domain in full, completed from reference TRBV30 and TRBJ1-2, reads SQTIHQWPATLVQPVGSPLSLECTVEGTSNPNLYWYRQAAGRGLQLLFYSVGIGQISSEVPQNLSASRPQDRQFILSSKKLLLSDSGFYLCAWRNYDYTFGSGTRLTVV.

Here the CDR3 reads CASSIQGALGEQFF. The CDR3 DNA reads as TGTGCCAGTAGTATACAGGGGGCGCTGGGTGAGCAGTTCTTC. The V gene is TRBV19, the J gene TRBJ2-1; TRBD1 matches 8 bases. Trimming removed 2 bases from V and 9 bases from J; junction bases left unmatched: 6. Germline V lookup: CDR1 LNHDA, CDR2 SQIVND (reference sequence). This CDR3 is 14 amino acids long.

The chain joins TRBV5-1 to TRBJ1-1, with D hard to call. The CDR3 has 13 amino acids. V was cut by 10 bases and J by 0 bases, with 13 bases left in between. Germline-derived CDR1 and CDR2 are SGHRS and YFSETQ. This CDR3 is CAFRPDMNTEAFF. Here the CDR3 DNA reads TGCGCCTTCAGACCCGACATGAACACTGAAGCTTTCTTT.

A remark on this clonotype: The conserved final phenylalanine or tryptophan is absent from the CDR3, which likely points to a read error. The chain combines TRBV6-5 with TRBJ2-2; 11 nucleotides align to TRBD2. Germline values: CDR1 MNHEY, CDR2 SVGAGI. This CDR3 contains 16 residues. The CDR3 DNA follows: TGTGCCAGCAGGAGGCTAGCGGGAGGAAACACCTGGGAGCTGTTTTCT. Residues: CASRRLAGGNTWELFS.

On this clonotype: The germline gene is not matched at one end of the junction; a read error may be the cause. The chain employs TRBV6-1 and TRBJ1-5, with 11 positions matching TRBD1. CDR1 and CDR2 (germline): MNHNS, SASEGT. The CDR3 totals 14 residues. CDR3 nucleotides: TGTGCCATCATGAGGACAGGGGGCAATCAGCCTCAGCATTTT. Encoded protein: CAIMRTGGNQPQHF.

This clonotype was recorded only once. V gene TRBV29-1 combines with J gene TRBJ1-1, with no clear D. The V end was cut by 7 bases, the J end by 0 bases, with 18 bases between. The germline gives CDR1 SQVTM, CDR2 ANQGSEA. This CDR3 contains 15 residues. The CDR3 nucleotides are TGCAGCGCCGCCCCTAGGTGGGGAATGAACACTGAAGCTTTCTTT. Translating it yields CSAAPRWGMNTEAFF.

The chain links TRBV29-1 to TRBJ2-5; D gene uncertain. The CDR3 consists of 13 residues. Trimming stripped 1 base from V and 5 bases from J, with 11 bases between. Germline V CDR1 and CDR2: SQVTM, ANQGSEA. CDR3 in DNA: TGCAGCGTTGAAGGGATTAGAAATGAGACCCAGTACTTC. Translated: CSVEGIRNETQYF.

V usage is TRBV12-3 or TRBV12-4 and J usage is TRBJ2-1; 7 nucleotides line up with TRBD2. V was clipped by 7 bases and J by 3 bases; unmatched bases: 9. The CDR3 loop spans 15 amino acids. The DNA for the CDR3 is TGTGCCAGCATCCCCAGCGGGGAAGGCTACAATGAGCAGTTCTTC. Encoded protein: CASIPSGEGYNEQFF.